The 31 T cell receptor beta chains reported below all come from one sample, sequenced in a study of OX40 agonist ivuxolimab in advanced cancers. Sequenced by immunoSEQ multiplex PCR; TCRdb stores in-frame clones only, minus some. The sample includes about 80,000 clones, about 92% of them seen just once. The sample consisted of CD4+ or CD8+ T cells sorted from blood, taken in a trial of the OX40 agonist ivuxolimab. Every receptor here comes from an adult with an advanced solid tumor such as melanoma, head and neck, liver or kidney cancer.

In regard to this clone: This specimen includes other DNA sequences encoding the same CDR3. This chain joins TRBV4-3 and TRBJ2-7; D is undetermined. The germline CDR1 and CDR2 sequences are LGHNA and YSLEER. CDR3 length: 13 amino acids. Trimming took off 0 bases at V and 7 bases at J, with 10 bases between the two ends. The CDR3 is CASSQEGWDEQYF. In DNA, the CDR3 is TGCGCCAGCAGCCAAGAGGGATGGGATGAGCAGTACTTC.

This clone was recorded once. The chain carries TRBV30 and TRBJ1-5; the D gene is possibly TRBD1 (5 bases). Trimming took off 0 bases at V and 2 bases at J, with 8 bases between the two ends. The CDR3 contains 14 residues. CDR1 is GTSNPN and CDR2 is SVGIG in the germline V gene (reference sequence). The CDR3 DNA reads TGTGCCTGGAGTGTAGGGGTTGGCAATCAGCCCCAGCATTTT. This codes for CAWSVGVGNQPQHF.

The rearrangement joins TRBV13 to TRBJ2-7; no definite D call. The CDR3 runs 13 residues. Germline-derived CDR1 and CDR2 are PRHDT and FYEKMQ (reference sequence). The V and J ends lost 3 bases and 6 bases respectively, with 12 bases between them. CDR3 coding DNA: TGTGCCAGCAGCTTCCCTCCACTCGGCGAGCAGTACTTC. Residues: CASSFPPLGEQYF.

The J gene is TRBJ2-1, the V gene TRBV11-2, with D possibly matching TRBD2 (5 bases). The CDR3 has 14 residues. Germline CDR1 reads SGHAT; CDR2 reads FQNNGV. The V end lost 5 bases, the J end lost 3 bases, and 11 bases lay between the germline ends. The DNA of the CDR3 is TGTGCCAGCAGCGGAGGATGGGACTACAATGAGCAGTTCTTC. This gives the protein CASSGGWDYNEQFF.

This chain connects TRBV5-5 to TRBJ2-7, with 7 bases fitting TRBD1. Trimming took 3 bases from V and 2 from J; bases not matched to a gene: 11. Per germline, CDR1 SGHKS and CDR2 YYEKEE (reference sequence). The CDR3 is made up of 16 amino acids. CDR3 sequence reads: CASSSEGAGVPYEQYF. The CDR3 nucleotides read TGTGCCAGCAGCTCCGAGGGGGCAGGGGTTCCCTACGAGCAGTACTTC.

The V and J genes are TRBV14 and TRBJ2-1, with 10 bases fitting TRBD2. CDR3 size: 15 residues. The V gene end was trimmed by 7 bases and the J gene end by 6 bases; junction bases not matched to a gene: 9. Per the germline V gene, CDR1 is SGHDN and CDR2 is FVKESK. CDR3 sequence reads: CASNPSGGALNEQFF. CDR3 nucleotide sequence: TGTGCCAGCAACCCTAGCGGGGGAGCTCTCAATGAGCAGTTCTTC.

The chain has TRBV9 and TRBJ2-7; 8 nucleotides line up with TRBD1. J gave up 2 bases and V 4 bases, and 5 bases lay outside the gene matches. CDR1 and CDR2 from the germline V gene are SGDLS and YYNGEE. This CDR3 is built from 14 residues. CDR3 DNA sequence: TGTGCCAGCAGCCCGGGACAGGCGACCTACGAGCAGTACTTC. Translation gives CASSPGQATYEQYF.

The V call is TRBV6-4, the J call TRBJ2-5, with 7 nucleotides matching TRBD1. Unmatched junction bases numbered 10, after V lost 6 bases and J lost 3 bases. The CDR3 is 15 amino acids. Germline CDR1 reads MRHNA; CDR2 reads SNTAGT. CDR3 sequence reads: CASSDTRDREETQYF. The CDR3 DNA reads TGTGCCAGCAGCGATACCCGGGACAGAGAAGAGACCCAGTACTTC.

This chain links TRBV6-5 with TRBJ2-7; D gene ambiguous. The CDR3 runs 13 residues. With 6 bases removed from V and 3 bases from J, the gap between germline ends came to 12 bases. Looked up from germline, CDR1 is MNHEY and CDR2 is SVGAGI. As DNA, the CDR3 is TGTGCCAGCAGCGCCCCGGGTGTCTACGAGCAGTACTTC. This encodes CASSAPGVYEQYF.

This chain's CDR3 is CASSLSTSRETQYF. DNA of the CDR3: TGTGCCAGCAGCCTATCGACTAGCCGGGAGACCCAGTACTTC. V usage is TRBV9 and J usage is TRBJ2-5, with TRBD2 identical over 7 bases. The junction had 8 bases not matched to a gene; V was cut back by 4 bases and J by 5 bases. This CDR3 has 14 residues. Germline V gene lookup returns CDR1 SGDLS and CDR2 YYNGEE.

For the CDR3, the DNA is TGTGCCAGCAGCTCCCTGGACAGACCGAACACTGAAGCTTTCTTT. This codes for CASSSLDRPNTEAFF. The chain joins TRBV7-9 to TRBJ1-1; D possibly corresponds to TRBD1 (6 bases). Germline CDR1 SEHNR, CDR2 FQNEAQ (reference sequence). The V end was cut by 4 bases, the J end by 1 base, with 13 bases between. This CDR3 has 15 amino acids. The whole variable domain, remainder taken from reference TRBV7-9 and TRBJ1-1, is DTGVSQNPRHKITKRGQNVTFRCDPISEHNRLYWYRQTLGQGPEFLTYFQNEAQLEKSRLLSDRFSAERPKGSFSTLEIQRTEQGDSAMYLCASSSLDRPNTEAFFGQGTRLTVV.

The rearrangement joins TRBV27 to TRBJ2-1; 7 bases fit TRBD2. This CDR3 comprises 15 residues. Trimming cost V 2 bases and J 4 bases; bases outside gene matches: 5. CDR1 MNHEY and CDR2 SMNVEV come from the germline V gene (reference sequence). CDR3 sequence reads: CASSLAGTNYNEQFF. CDR3 DNA sequence: TGTGCCAGCAGTTTAGCGGGGACTAATTACAATGAGCAGTTCTTC.

The rearrangement links TRBV6-5 to TRBJ2-7; tentatively, D is TRBD1 (5 bases). The ends were cut back, 2 bases at V and 5 bases at J, with 16 bases in the middle. CDR3 length: 15 amino acids. Per germline, CDR1 MNHEY and CDR2 SVGAGI. CDR3 residues: CASSYSQGSRDEQYF. The CDR3 DNA reads as TGTGCCAGCAGTTACAGCCAGGGATCTCGCGACGAGCAGTACTTC.

V is TRBV4-1 and J is TRBJ2-2; 10 nucleotides align to TRBD1. Germline lookup yields CDR1 MGHRA and CDR2 YSYEKL. The CDR3 extends over 14 amino acids. V trimming: 4 bases; J trimming: 5 bases; junction bases outside the gene matches: 1. Here the CDR3 reads CASSPGQGTGELFF. The CDR3 region has the DNA TGCGCCAGCAGCCCGGGACAGGGGACCGGGGAGCTGTTTTTT.

A remark on this clone: Other DNA sequences from this sample encode an identical CDR3 as well. This chain connects TRBV29-1 to TRBJ2-5; TRBD1 aligns across 7 bases. The CDR3 totals 14 residues. V lost 3 bases, J lost 5 bases, and 9 bases stayed unmatched. Germline values: CDR1 SQVTM, CDR2 ANQGSEA. The CDR3, as DNA: TGCAGCGTTGAGGGGGACAGTCTCTGGGAGACCCAGTACTTC. This gives the protein CSVEGDSLWETQYF.

A remark on this clone: At one of its ends the junction is not consistent with the germline gene, which may arise from a read error. The rearrangement uses TRBV19 and TRBJ1-2, with TRBD1 matching 7 bases. This CDR3 comprises 14 residues. Germline V gene sequence: CDR1 LNHDA, CDR2 SQIVND (reference sequence). The DNA for the CDR3 is TGTGCCAGTAGCATAGGGGGCACGGGCTATGGCTACACCTTC. It translates to CASSIGGTGYGYTF.

This chain connects TRBV27 to TRBJ2-1; 7 nucleotides match TRBD1. Germline V gene sequence: CDR1 MNHEY, CDR2 SMNVEV (reference sequence). The ends lost 8 bases at V and 3 bases at J; junction bases unmatched: 7. CDR3 size: 14 residues. Written as DNA, the CDR3 is TGTGCCAGCTCTATGACAGGGAGCTACAATGAGCAGTTCTTC. Protein product: CASSMTGSYNEQFF.

The rearrangement joins TRBV27 to TRBJ1-2, with D perhaps TRBD1 (6 bases). This CDR3 is 14 amino acids long. Trimming left V 2 bases short and J 8 bases short, with 15 bases between. CDR1 and CDR2 (germline): MNHEY, SMNVEV (reference sequence). The CDR3 DNA follows: TGTGCCAGCAGTTTACTGGACAGCTCCTACGGCTACACCTTC. This translates into CASSLLDSSYGYTF.

CDR3 coding DNA: TGTGCCAGCAGCCAAGGTGGCGCTGAAGCTTTCTTT. It codes for CASSQGGAEAFF. J is TRBJ1-1 and V is TRBV5-6; D is undetermined. The V gene's germline CDR1 is SGHDT and CDR2 YYEEEE. The CDR3 sequence is 12 residues long. Trimming removed 4 bases at V and 6 bases at J, with 10 bases between.

The gene calls are TRBV6-5 and TRBJ1-6, with a possible D match to TRBD1 (5 bases). V shed 7 bases and J shed 4 bases, with 8 bases lying between them. Germline CDR1 MNHEY, CDR2 SVGAGI. CDR3 size: 13 residues. Here the CDR3 reads CASTPGYNSPLHF. CDR3 bases: TGTGCCAGCACCCCAGGGTATAATTCACCCCTCCACTTT.

The chain uses TRBV29-1 and TRBJ1-1; 8 bases are a match to TRBD1. Germline CDR1 reads SQVTM; CDR2 reads ANQGSEA. The CDR3 runs to 13 residues. V shed 4 bases and J 5 bases; nucleotides not matched to a gene: 6. This CDR3 is CSVAGGEETEAFF. The CDR3 DNA is TGCAGCGTTGCAGGGGGCGAGGAGACTGAAGCTTTCTTT.

This clone was seen a few times. V gene TRBV30 combines with J gene TRBJ2-7; D could derive from TRBD1 or TRBD2 (6 bases each). V was cut by 2 bases and J by 3 bases, with 17 bases left in between. The CDR3 is 15 amino acids. CDR1 is GTSNPN and CDR2 is SVGIG in the germline V gene (reference sequence). The CDR3 protein is CAWSMPGEDHYEQYF. CDR3 sequence (DNA): TGTGCCTGGAGTATGCCAGGGGAGGACCACTACGAGCAGTACTTC.

As to this clone: This clone may be a read error of a much larger clone one base away. The same CDR3 arises from other DNA sequences in this sample as well. The rearrangement joins TRBV5-1 to TRBJ2-1; possibly TRBD2 for D (5 bases). CDR1 is SGHRS and CDR2 is YFSETQ in the germline V gene. Trimming removed 0 bases at V and 5 bases at J, with 6 bases between. This CDR3 spans 13 amino acids. This chain's CDR3 is CASSLAGNNEQFF. CDR3 nucleotide sequence: TGCGCCAGCAGCTTGGCCGGGAACAATGAGCAGTTCTTC.

This clone was recorded once. The chain joins TRBV27 to TRBJ2-7, with D perhaps TRBD1 (6 bases). Germline CDR1 reads MNHEY; CDR2 reads SMNVEV (reference sequence). The ends were cut back, 6 bases at V and 5 bases at J, with 17 bases in the middle. This CDR3 is built from 14 residues. The CDR3 region has the DNA TGTGCCAGCAGCCCGACTACAGGGTCCCACGAGCAGTACTTC. Translation gives CASSPTTGSHEQYF.

The rearrangement joins TRBV7-8 to TRBJ1-1; weak D call: TRBD1 (6 bases). The CDR3 is 14 residues long. The V and J ends lost 2 bases and 7 bases respectively, with 14 bases between them. Germline CDR1 SGHVS, CDR2 FQNEAQ. The CDR3 nucleotides read TGTGCCAGCAGCTTAAATATAGGGGGGGATGAAGCTTTCTTT. Its translation: CASSLNIGGDEAFF.

The rearrangement joins TRBV5-4 to TRBJ2-7; D may be TRBD2 (6 bases). This CDR3 contains 15 residues. Germline loops: CDR1 SGHNT, CDR2 YYREEE (reference sequence). The V end lost 4 bases, the J end lost 1 base, and 15 bases lay between the germline ends. The DNA of the CDR3 is TGTGCCAGCAGCCCTAGGACGGGGACTTCCTACGAGCAGTACTTC. This encodes CASSPRTGTSYEQYF. Based on the CDR3 plus reference TRBV5-4 and TRBJ2-7, the full variable domain is ETGVTQSPTHLIKTRGQQVTLRCSSQSGHNTVSWYQQALGQGPQFIFQYYREEENGRGNFPPRFSGLQFPNYSSELNVNALELDDSALYLCASSPRTGTSYEQYFGPGTRLTVT.

The gene calls are TRBV27 and TRBJ1-1; D uncertain. CDR3 length equals 12 residues. Germline V gene data show CDR1 as MNHEY and CDR2 as SMNVEV (reference sequence). Trimming removed 6 bases from V and 5 bases from J, with 10 bases in between. CDR3 region: CASRLGLTEAFF. The CDR3 bases are TGTGCCAGCAGGCTGGGGTTGACTGAAGCTTTCTTT.

The chain couples TRBV18 to TRBJ2-1; the D gene is possibly TRBD1 (5 bases). The CDR3 spans 12 residues. Per the germline V gene, CDR1 is KGHSH and CDR2 is LQKENI. Trimming left V 4 bases short and J 9 bases short, with 10 bases between. CDR3 in DNA: TGTGCCAGCTCACAAGGGGCGGTTGAGCAGTTCTTC. Its protein is CASSQGAVEQFF.

The rearrangement links TRBV11-2 to TRBJ2-1; the D gene is possibly TRBD2 (6 bases). V was shortened by 5 bases and J by 0 bases, with 17 bases between the two germline ends. There are 17 residues in the CDR3. Per the germline V gene, CDR1 is SGHAT and CDR2 is FQNNGV. In nucleotides, the CDR3 is TGTGCCAGCAGCCGCGCCCCGGGGGAAGGCTCCTACAATGAGCAGTTCTTC. Amino acid sequence: CASSRAPGEGSYNEQFF.

The chain couples TRBV6-1 to TRBJ2-7; D might be TRBD1 or TRBD2, each matching 5 bases. The CDR3 spans 13 residues. V dropped 8 bases and J dropped 3 bases, with 14 bases sitting between them. Per the germline V gene, CDR1 is MNHNS and CDR2 is SASEGT. The CDR3 coding sequence is TGTGCCAGCTCGGGGCAGGGTTTCTACGAGCAGTACTTC. Translation: CASSGQGFYEQYF.

The J gene is TRBJ2-7, the V gene TRBV21-1; the table's D call, TRBD2, was not checked against the DNA. TRBV21-1 corresponds to a pseudogene. CDR3 length: 16 residues. This CDR3 reads CASSKVVAGGFYEQYF. The CDR3 DNA reads TGTGCCAGCAGCAAAGTGGTAGCGGGGGGATTTTACGAGCAGTACTTC.